These 14 T cell receptor beta chains share one sample of origin, sequenced in a study of blood T cell repertoires in COVID-19. TCRdb keeps only in-frame clones here, not all; method: immunoSEQ multiplex PCR. The top ten hold around 0.87% of the sample, which has 250,000 or so clones, 75% to 90% seen once. The sequenced material came from PBMCs or T cells enriched from blood (not recorded which). The origin of the receptors is a man aged 50 to 59 who had been exposed to COVID-19.

The chain combines TRBV29-1 with TRBJ1-2; D possibly corresponds to TRBD1 (6 bases). The CDR3 is made up of 13 amino acids. V gave up 6 bases and J gave up 7 bases, with 18 bases separating them. Germline-derived CDR1 and CDR2 are SQVTM and ANQGSEA. The CDR3 region is CSVGARGVAGYTF. The DNA for the CDR3 is TGCAGCGTGGGGGCCAGGGGTGTGGCTGGCTACACCTTC. The full variable domain, completed using reference TRBV29-1 and TRBJ1-2, is SAVISQKPSRDICQRGTSLTIQCQVDSQVTMMFWYRQQPGQSLTLIATANQGSEATYESGFVIDKFPISRPNLTFSTLTVSNMSPEDSSIYLCSVGARGVAGYTFGSGTRLTVV.

The gene calls are TRBV2 and TRBJ2-2; D not certain. The V gene lost 3 bases and the J gene lost 6 bases, with 20 bases spanning the gap. Germline V CDR1 and CDR2: SNHLY, FYNNEI. CDR3 length: 17 residues. CDR3 nucleotide sequence: TGTGCCAGCAGTGAGGTACCTAGACTCTTTCAGTCCGGGGAGCTGTTTTTT. It encodes CASSEVPRLFQSGELFF.

This clone occurred once. The chain links TRBV11-3 to TRBJ2-1; D possibly corresponds to TRBD2 (6 bases). V lost 2 bases to trimming and J lost 15 bases, with 17 bases between them. CDR3 length equals 13 residues. Germline V gives CDR1 SGHNT, CDR2 YENEEA. The CDR3 DNA reads as TGTGCCAGCAGCTTAACCCCTCGGGACTTTCGGTTCTTC. Translation: CASSLTPRDFRFF.

V usage is TRBV7-9 and J usage is TRBJ2-2; 8 positions agree with TRBD2. The V gene end was trimmed by 4 bases and the J gene end by 8 bases; junction bases not matched to a gene: 9. CDR1 and CDR2 from the germline V gene are SEHNR and FQNEAQ (reference sequence). The CDR3 length is 15 residues. CDR3 loop: CASSSPAGDLGELFF. Written as DNA, the CDR3 is TGTGCCAGCAGCTCCCCAGCGGGAGATCTGGGGGAGCTGTTTTTT.

This chain links TRBV29-1 with TRBJ1-1, with 10 bases identical to TRBD1. The V gene's germline CDR1 is SQVTM and CDR2 ANQGSEA. CDR3 length: 15 amino acids. Losses at the gene ends were 8 bases for V and 3 bases for J; bases not matched to a gene: 12. CDR3 in amino acids: CSFMDRDRGDTEAFF. The CDR3 DNA follows: TGCAGCTTCATGGACCGGGACAGGGGAGACACTGAAGCTTTCTTT.

The chain employs TRBV28 and TRBJ2-7; TRBD2 is a possible D gene (5 bases). The CDR3 totals 16 residues. V lost 1 base to trimming and J lost 2 bases, with 15 bases between them. In germline, CDR1 is MDHEN, CDR2 SYDVKM. The CDR3: CASSLFGLSAAYEQYF. As DNA, the CDR3 is TGTGCCAGCAGTTTATTCGGACTCTCCGCTGCCTACGAGCAGTACTTC. The full variable domain, with the rest looked up from reference TRBV28 and TRBJ2-7, is DVKVTQSSRYLVKRTGEKVFLECVQDMDHENMFWYRQDPGLGLRLIYFSYDVKMKEKGDIPEGYSVSREKKERFSLILESASTNQTSMYLCASSLFGLSAAYEQYFGPGTRLTVT.

This rearrangement joins TRBV12-3 or TRBV12-4 to TRBJ2-4; weak D call: TRBD1 (7 bases). This CDR3 comprises 13 residues. Trimming removed 4 bases at V and 9 bases at J, with 13 bases between. For the CDR3, the DNA is TGTGCCAGCAGTTCCGGGACAGCGGGCATTCAGTACTTC. Amino acids: CASSSGTAGIQYF.

The chain has TRBV14 and TRBJ2-2, with D possibly TRBD2 on 6 matching bases. Trimming took off 0 bases at V and 4 bases at J, with 12 bases between the two ends. The CDR3 extends over 16 amino acids. Germline lookup yields CDR1 SGHDN and CDR2 FVKESK. CDR3 loop: CASSQEVGGITGELFF. The CDR3 DNA sequence: TGTGCCAGCAGCCAAGAGGTTGGAGGGATCACCGGGGAGCTGTTTTTT.

This sequence joins TRBV4-1 and TRBJ1-5; D remains ambiguous. This CDR3 has 14 residues. The germline CDR1 and CDR2 sequences are MGHRA and YSYEKL. Trimming took off 1 base at V and 2 bases at J, with 6 bases between the two ends. CDR3 amino acids: CASSQVGGNQPQHF. The CDR3 DNA reads as TGCGCCAGCAGCCAAGTCGGTGGCAATCAGCCCCAGCATTTT.

The chain carries TRBV5-4 and TRBJ1-1, with 8 bases that match TRBD1. Germline CDR1 SGHNT, CDR2 YYREEE (reference sequence). The CDR3 contains 15 residues. Losses at the gene ends were 0 bases for V and 3 bases for J; bases not matched to a gene: 4. As DNA, the CDR3 is TGTGCCAGCAGCTTGGGGGGACAGGAGTACACTGAAGCTTTCTTT. Its protein is CASSLGGQEYTEAFF.

This clone has only one observation. The chain uses TRBV14 and TRBJ2-5, with 13 bases aligning to TRBD2. This CDR3 has 16 amino acids. V shed 3 bases, J shed 5 bases, and the junction held 6 bases outside the gene matches. Germline V gene data show CDR1 as SGHDN and CDR2 as FVKESK. The CDR3, as DNA: TGTGCCAGCAGCCAGCCCGGGACTAGCGGGGTGGAGACCCAGTACTTC. Translating gives CASSQPGTSGVETQYF.

The rearrangement uses TRBV27 and TRBJ2-1, with 11 bases that match TRBD1. Germline V gives CDR1 MNHEY, CDR2 SMNVEV (reference sequence). V gave up 5 bases and J gave up 8 bases; unmatched junction bases: 2. The CDR3 runs 13 residues. CDR3 sequence (DNA): TGTGCCAGCAGTCGGGACAGGGGGTATGAGCAGTTCTTC. It specifies CASSRDRGYEQFF.

The chain couples TRBV6-6 to TRBJ1-4, with 9 positions matching TRBD1. V shed 6 bases and J 3 bases; nucleotides not matched to a gene: 5. The CDR3 has 15 residues. CDR1 MNHNY and CDR2 SVGAGI come from the germline V gene (reference sequence). CDR3 in DNA: TGTGCCAGCAGCCGGGACAGGGCGTCTAATGAAAAACTGTTTTTT. The encoded protein is CASSRDRASNEKLFF.

This clone has more than one count but fewer than ten. The chain carries TRBV4-1 and TRBJ1-2; D possibly corresponds to TRBD1 (5 bases). CDR3 length: 13 residues. Looked up from germline, CDR1 is MGHRA and CDR2 is YSYEKL. The V and J ends lost 4 bases and 8 bases respectively, with 14 bases between them. CDR3 in amino acids: CASSLSGGEGYTF. The CDR3 nucleotides are TGCGCCAGCAGCCTTTCGGGGGGTGAGGGCTACACCTTC.